This T cell receptor (beta chain) emerged from a study of blood T cell repertoires in COVID-19. The wider study: Acute-phase and convalescent COVID-19 samples originated in the United States, Italy and Spain.

Sequenced by immunoSEQ multiplex PCR; TCRdb stores in-frame clones only, minus some. This table holds about 480,000 clones, roughly nine tenths found once. V lost 10 bases and J 2 bases, leaving 11 bases between the germline ends. The CDR3 contains 12 residues. Germline CDR1 is MNHNY and CDR2 is SVGAGI (reference sequence). This TCR was recovered from a woman aged 55 to 70 who had recovered from COVID-19. The chain couples TRBV6-6 to TRBJ1-2, with D possibly TRBD1 on 5 matching bases. Sequencing was done on a sample of PBMCs or T cells enriched from blood (not recorded which). DNA of the CDR3: TGTGCCATCCTCGGGGGGAACTATGGCTACACCTTC. It encodes CAILGGNYGYTF.